This TCR beta chain was identified during a study of T cell changes during pregnancy in multiple sclerosis. Germline trimming cut 3 bases from V and 3 bases from J; bases unmatched to any gene: 5. The germline CDR1 and CDR2 sequences are PRHDT and FYEKMQ (reference sequence). This CDR3 contains 16 residues. Generated by immunoSEQ multiplex PCR, the TCRdb table keeps only in-frame clones and is missing some. In the table there are under 45,000 clones, roughly nine tenths of which are singletons. J is TRBJ2-3 and V is TRBV13; TRBD2 agrees at 11 bases. The specimen was CD8+ T cells from peripheral blood mononuclear cells, collected in the third trimester of pregnancy. The sequence was collected from a female donor with multiple sclerosis, enrolled in a pregnancy study. As DNA, the CDR3 is TGTGCCAGCAGCTTTCCTAGCGGGGGGCTGACAGATACGCAGTATTTT. This encodes CASSFPSGGLTDTQYF.